One sample yielded the 16 T cell receptor beta chains listed below, sequenced in a study of neurological immune-mediated disorders. TCRdb reprocessed the 5' RACE reads with MiXCR, giving one entry per CDR3 protein. The sample includes 50,000 or so distinct CDR3 sequences, 10% of them seen just once. The source material was PBMCs. Every receptor here comes from a middle-aged woman with HTLV-1-associated myelopathy (HAM/TSP).

This clonotype was seen ten or more times. The chain has TRBV5-1 and TRBJ2-2, with TRBD2 matching over 10 bases. This CDR3 is built from 16 residues. The J segment lost 5 bases and the V segment lost 0 bases, leaving 4 bases of the junction unmatched. The V gene's germline CDR1 is SGHRS and CDR2 YFSETQ. CDR3 amino acids: CASSLDGSGGTGELFF. The CDR3 DNA reads TGCGCCAGCAGCTTGGATGGTAGCGGGGGGACCGGGGAGCTGTTTTTT.

This clonotype was detected ten times or more. V gene TRBV18 combines with J gene TRBJ2-7; D is unresolved. From germline, CDR1 is KGHSH and CDR2 LQKENI. This CDR3 spans 12 amino acids. V was clipped by 2 bases and J by 3 bases, with 5 bases between them. CDR3 sequence reads: CASSPDGYEQYF. The CDR3 bases are TGTGCCAGCTCACCAGATGGCTACGAGCAGTACTTC.

This clonotype was recorded many times. V and J are TRBV20-1 and TRBJ1-2; D may be TRBD1 (6 bases). CDR1 is DFQATT and CDR2 is SNEGSKA in the germline V gene (reference sequence). The CDR3 totals 13 residues. Trimming cost V 3 bases and J 4 bases, with 12 bases left between them. Here the CDR3 DNA reads TGCAGTGCTAGTCTCCAGGGGCTCTATGGCTACACCTTC. It is translated as CSASLQGLYGYTF.

Points on this clonotype: Relative to the germline gene, one junction end is altered; a read error may explain this. The genes are TRBV27 and TRBJ2-1; TRBD2 agrees at 7 bases. Germline V CDR1 and CDR2: MNHEY, SMNVEV (reference sequence). This CDR3 has 14 amino acids. CDR3 in amino acids: CASILRGDYNEGFF. CDR3 nucleotide sequence: TGTGCCAGCATTTTACGGGGGGACTACAATGAGGGGTTCTTC.

This clonotype showed up many times. The rearrangement links TRBV12-3 or TRBV12-4 to TRBJ1-2; D possibly corresponds to TRBD1 (5 bases). The length of the CDR3 is 16 residues. Trimming took 3 bases from V and 4 from J, leaving 18 bases between them. The CDR3 DNA reads as TGTGCCAGCAGTTTCTTACCCAGGGCCGATTTCTATGGCTACACCTTC. Protein sequence: CASSFLPRADFYGYTF.

The sample holds many counts of this clonotype. CDR3 residues: CASSRSGGRGTEAFF. The CDR3 DNA reads TGTGCCAGCAGCCGATCTGGGGGAAGGGGTACTGAAGCTTTCTTT. The rearrangement uses TRBV11-2 and TRBJ1-1, with D perhaps matching TRBD1 (5 bases). The CDR3 has 15 amino acids. Germline lookup yields CDR1 SGHAT and CDR2 FQNNGV. The V end lost 5 bases, the J end lost 5 bases, and 18 bases lay between the germline ends.

This clonotype was found a few times. This may stem from a read error, because a much larger clone lies one nucleotide away. V gene TRBV7-8 combines with J gene TRBJ1-1; 7 bases align to TRBD1. Germline values: CDR1 SGHVS, CDR2 FQNEAQ. The CDR3 extends over 15 amino acids. CDR3 region: CASSLVKTGNTDAFF. The CDR3, as DNA: TGTGCCAGCAGCTTAGTGAAGACAGGGAACACTGATGCTTTCTTT. Using reference TRBV7-8 and TRBJ1-1 for the parts outside the CDR3, the full variable domain is GAGVSQSPRYKVAKRGQDVALRCDPISGHVSLFWYQQALGQGPEFLTYFQNEAQLDKSGLPSDRFFAERPEGSVSTLKIQRTQQEDSAVYLCASSLVKTGNTDAFFGQGTRLTVV.

The chain links TRBV7-9 to TRBJ2-1; D could derive from TRBD1 or TRBD2 (7 bases each). Trimming removed 7 bases at V and 7 bases at J, with 23 bases between. The CDR3 is 16 residues long. The germline gives CDR1 SEHNR, CDR2 FQNEAQ (reference sequence). The CDR3 region is CASKVGGRGRKNEQFF. The DNA of the CDR3 is TGTGCCAGCAAGGTTGGGGGGAGGGGGCGAAAAAATGAGCAGTTCTTC.

In this sample, this clonotype turned up many times. The chain has TRBV5-1 and TRBJ2-5, with 14 positions matching TRBD2. V dropped 4 bases and J dropped 1; count of bases not matched to a gene: 6. Germline assignment: CDR1 SGHRS and CDR2 YFSETQ. This CDR3 contains 17 residues. For the CDR3, the DNA is TGCGCCAGCAGCGTGCCGGGACTAGCGGGGGCCCAAGAGACCCAGTACTTC. Its translation: CASSVPGLAGAQETQYF.

This clonotype was seen at least ten times. The chain uses TRBV25-1 and TRBJ1-1; D is perhaps TRBD1 (6 bases). The CDR3 extends over 14 amino acids. Deletions cut 6 bases from V and 2 bases from J, with 13 bases between. Germline V CDR1 and CDR2: MGHDK, SYGVNS. The CDR3 spells CASRNGQSNTEAFF. The CDR3 nucleotides are TGTGCCAGCAGAAACGGACAGTCTAACACTGAAGCTTTCTTT. The variable domain in full, completed from reference TRBV25-1 and TRBJ1-1, reads EADIYQTPRYLVIGTGKKITLECSQTMGHDKMYWYQQDPGMELHLIHYSYGVNSTEKGDLSSESTVSRIRTEHFPLTLESARPSHTSQYLCASRNGQSNTEAFFGQGTRLTVV.

This clonotype was picked up many times. The chain uses TRBV11-3 and TRBJ1-1; D is unclear. The CDR3 is made up of 13 amino acids. In germline, CDR1 is SGHNT, CDR2 YENEEA. V was cut by 4 bases and J by 0 bases, with 6 bases left in between. The CDR3 protein is CASSSTMNTEAFF. CDR3 nucleotides: TGTGCCAGCAGCTCCACGATGAACACTGAAGCTTTCTTT.

This clonotype has at least ten counts. The chain combines TRBV10-3 with TRBJ1-2; TRBD1 might be the D (6 bases). Trimming left V 0 bases short and J 4 bases short, with 12 bases between. The CDR3 covers 15 residues. Germline V lookup: CDR1 ENHRY, CDR2 SYGVKD. For the CDR3, the DNA is TGTGCCATCAGTGAGTCGGGGGAAGGGGGCTATGGCTACACCTTC. As protein: CAISESGEGGYGYTF.

This clonotype came up many times. This sequence joins TRBV7-2 and TRBJ1-5; possible D gene TRBD1, 5 bases. V lost 3 bases and J 4 bases, leaving 7 bases between the germline ends. Germline lookup yields CDR1 SGHTA and CDR2 FQGNSA. There are 13 residues in the CDR3. CDR3 DNA: TGTGCCAGCAGCTTCACAGGAAATCAGCCCCAGCATTTT. Its translation: CASSFTGNQPQHF.

This clonotype has a count of ten or more. The genes are TRBV5-1 and TRBJ2-3; 16 bases are shared with TRBD2. This CDR3 is 18 amino acids long. Germline assignment: CDR1 SGHRS and CDR2 YFSETQ. The junction had 6 bases not matched to a gene; V was cut back by 2 bases and J by 3 bases. CDR3 bases: TGCGCCAGCAGCTTAACCGGGACTAGCGGGGGGGCGACAGATACGCAGTATTTT. Its translation is CASSLTGTSGGATDTQYF.

Comment on this clonotype: One junction end disagrees with the germline gene, perhaps due to a read error. The chain has TRBV7-2 and TRBJ2-7; TRBD2 matches 9 bases. The CDR3 is 14 residues long. Looked up from germline, CDR1 is SGHTA and CDR2 is FQGNSA. The CDR3 DNA reads as TGTGCCTGCAGCTCCCTAGCGGGGACCTACGAGCAGTACTTC. Encoded protein: CACSSLAGTYEQYF.

The table lists this clonotype with many counts. V usage is TRBV5-1 and J usage is TRBJ2-5, with 10 bases lining up with TRBD1. Per the germline V gene, CDR1 is SGHRS and CDR2 is YFSETQ. The J segment lost 1 base and the V segment lost 3 bases, leaving 3 bases of the junction unmatched. The CDR3 has 15 residues. The CDR3 loop is CASSSRQGAQETQYF. CDR3 in DNA: TGCGCCAGCAGCTCACGACAGGGGGCCCAAGAGACCCAGTACTTC.